The 3 T cell receptor beta chains below come from one sample, sequenced in a study of cytotoxic CD8 clonotypes in ibrutinib-treated CLL. Only in-frame clones appear in the TCRdb table, and some are missing; sequencing was by immunoSEQ multiplex PCR. This sample has 300,000 to 350,000 clones, with around four fifths found just once. The specimen comprised PBMCs, sampled before ibrutinib treatment. The origin of the receptors is a human donor with chronic lymphocytic leukemia.

The gene calls are TRBV18 and TRBJ2-7; perhaps TRBD1 as D (6 bases). Germline V gene lookup returns CDR1 KGHSH and CDR2 LQKENI. The CDR3 runs to 16 residues. Trimming removed 4 bases from V and 0 bases from J, with 16 bases in between. The DNA of the CDR3 is TGTGCCAGCTCACAAGGGACACCAAGATCCTCCTACGAGCAGTACTTC. This translates into CASSQGTPRSSYEQYF.

J is TRBJ2-3 and V is TRBV2, with a possible D match to TRBD1 (6 bases). The V and J ends lost 6 bases and 4 bases respectively, with 11 bases between them. The germline V gene encodes CDR1 SNHLY and CDR2 FYNNEI. The CDR3 loop spans 13 amino acids. As DNA, the CDR3 is TGTGCCAGCAGACCCAGACAGGCAGATACGCAGTATTTT. It codes for CASRPRQADTQYF.

The CDR3 coding sequence is TGTGCCAGTAGCCTCGACGGACCGCTCAATGAGCAGTTCTTC. Translation gives CASSLDGPLNEQFF. The gene calls are TRBV19 and TRBJ2-1; D is undetermined. The germline CDR1 and CDR2 sequences are LNHDA and SQIVND (reference sequence). V gave up 6 bases and J gave up 6 bases, with 15 bases separating them. The CDR3 consists of 14 residues.